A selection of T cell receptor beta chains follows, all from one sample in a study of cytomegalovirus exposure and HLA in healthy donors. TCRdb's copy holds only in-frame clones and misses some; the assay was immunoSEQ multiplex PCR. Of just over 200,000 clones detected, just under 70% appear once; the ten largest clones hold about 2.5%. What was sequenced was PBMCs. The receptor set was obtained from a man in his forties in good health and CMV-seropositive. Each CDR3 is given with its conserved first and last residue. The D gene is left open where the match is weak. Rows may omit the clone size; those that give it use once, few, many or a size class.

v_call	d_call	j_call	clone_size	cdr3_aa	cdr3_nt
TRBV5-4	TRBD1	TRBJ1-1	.	CASSSRGRPEAFF	TGTGCCAGCAGCTCCAGGGGGCGGCCTGAAGCTTTCTTT
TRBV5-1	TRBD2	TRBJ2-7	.	CASSLSGGHSYEQYF	TGCGCCAGCAGCCTTAGCGGGGGCCACTCCTACGAGCAGTACTTC
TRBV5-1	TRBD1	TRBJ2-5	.	CASSVSLGQGGSETQYF	TGCGCCAGCAGCGTCTCCCTAGGACAGGGAGGTTCGGAGACCCAGTACTTC
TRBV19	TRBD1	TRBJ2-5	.	CASRDRGQETQYF	TGTGCCAGTAGGGACAGGGGGCAAGAGACCCAGTACTTC
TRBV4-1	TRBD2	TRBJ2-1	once	CASSQDPVTSARSYNEQFF	TGCGCCAGCAGCCAGGACCCCGTGACTAGCGCGCGCTCCTACAATGAGCAGTTCTTC
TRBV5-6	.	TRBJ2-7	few	CASSSGFYEQYF	TGTGCCAGCAGCTCGGGATTCTACGAGCAGTACTTC
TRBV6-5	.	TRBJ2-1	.	CASSRGNEQFF	TGTGCCAGCAGCCGGGGCAATGAGCAGTTCTTC
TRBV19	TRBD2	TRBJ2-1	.	CASRARGTSSYNEQFF	TGTGCCAGTAGGGCCCGTGGGACTAGCTCCTACAATGAGCAGTTCTTC
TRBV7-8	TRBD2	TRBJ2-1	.	CASSFNPSLGEGEQFF	TGTGCCAGCAGCTTTAACCCATCTCTGGGGGAGGGTGAGCAGTTCTTC
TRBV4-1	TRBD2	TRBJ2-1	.	CASSQVLAGDYNEQFF	TGCGCCAGCAGCCAGGTTCTAGCGGGTGACTACAATGAGCAGTTCTTC
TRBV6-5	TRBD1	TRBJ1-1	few	CASSYSRTGGITEAFF	TGTGCCAGCAGTTACTCGAGGACAGGGGGAATCACTGAAGCTTTCTTT
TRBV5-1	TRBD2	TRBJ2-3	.	CASSASGGAATDTQYF	TGCGCCAGCAGCGCCTCGGGGGGGGCGGCCACAGATACGCAGTATTTT
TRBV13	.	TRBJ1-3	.	CASSPSGSGNTIYF	TGTGCCAGCAGCCCCTCAGGTTCGGGAAACACCATATATTTT
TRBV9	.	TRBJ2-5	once	CASSSTMEDQETQYF	TGTGCCAGCAGTTCTACAATGGAGGACCAAGAGACCCAGTACTTC
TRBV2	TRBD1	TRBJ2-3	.	CASGRDRGTDTQYF	TGTGCCAGCGGCCGGGACAGGGGAACAGATACGCAGTATTTT
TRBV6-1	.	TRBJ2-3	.	CASSEGGGDTQYF	TGTGCCAGCAGTGAGGGAGGGGGGGATACGCAGTATTTT
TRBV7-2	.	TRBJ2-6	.	CASSLRGAGANVLTF	TGTGCCAGCAGCTTACGAGGCGCTGGGGCCAACGTCCTGACTTTC
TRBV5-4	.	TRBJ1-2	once	CASSQQGNYGYTF	TGTGCCAGCAGCCAACAGGGAAACTATGGCTACACCTTC
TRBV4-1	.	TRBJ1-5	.	CASSLRINSNQPQHF	TGCGCCAGCAGCCTGCGGATTAATAGCAATCAGCCCCAGCATTTT
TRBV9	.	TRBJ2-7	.	CASSVGAAHSYEQYF	TGTGCCAGCAGCGTAGGGGCAGCACACTCCTACGAGCAGTACTTC
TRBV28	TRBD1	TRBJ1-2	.	CASRFSTGTNYGYTF	TGTGCCAGCAGATTCTCGACAGGGACTAACTATGGCTACACCTTC
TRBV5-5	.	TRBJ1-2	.	CASSGTGSTYGYTF	TGTGCCAGCAGCGGTACAGGGTCCACCTATGGCTACACCTTC
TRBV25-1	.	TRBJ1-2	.	CASSEAGADYGYTF	TGTGCCAGCAGTGAAGCAGGGGCGGACTATGGCTACACCTTC
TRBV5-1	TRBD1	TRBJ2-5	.	CASSFAGGETQYF	TGCGCCAGCAGCTTCGCAGGGGGAGAGACCCAGTACTTC
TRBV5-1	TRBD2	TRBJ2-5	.	CASSLAGGARFETQYF	TGCGCCAGCAGCTTGGCCGGGGGGGCCCGTTTTGAGACCCAGTACTTC
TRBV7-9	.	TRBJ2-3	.	CASSLYGADTQYF	TGTGCCAGCAGCTTATACGGGGCAGATACGCAGTATTTT
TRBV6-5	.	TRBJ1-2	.	CASSYSTGSGGYTF	TGTGCCAGCAGTTACTCGACCGGGTCGGGTGGCTACACCTTC
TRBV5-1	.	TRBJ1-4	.	CASSLQGDREKLFF	TGCGCCAGCAGCTTACAGGGAGATCGGGAAAAACTGTTTTTT
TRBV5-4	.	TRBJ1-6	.	CAIRGSYNSPLHF	TGTGCCATCCGAGGCAGCTATAATTCACCCCTCCACTTT
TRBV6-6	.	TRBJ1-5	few	CASTGGEGQPQHF	TGTGCCAGCACGGGGGGCGAAGGGCAGCCCCAGCATTTT
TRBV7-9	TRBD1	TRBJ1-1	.	CASSPPGTVRWAFF	TGTGCCAGCAGTCCCCCAGGGACAGTCCGGTGGGCTTTCTTT
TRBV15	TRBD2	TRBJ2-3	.	CATSSGGARDTQYF	TGTGCCACCAGCAGCGGGGGGGCTAGAGATACGCAGTATTTT
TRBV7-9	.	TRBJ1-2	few	CSSSSTAYGYTF	TGTTCCAGCAGCTCTACAGCCTATGGCTACACCTTC
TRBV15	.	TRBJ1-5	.	CATSAVKQEPQHF	TGTGCCACCAGCGCAGTAAAACAGGAGCCCCAGCATTTT
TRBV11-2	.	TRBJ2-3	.	CASSLAWGGLDTDTQYF	TGTGCCAGCAGCTTAGCCTGGGGGGGCCTCGACACAGATACGCAGTATTTT
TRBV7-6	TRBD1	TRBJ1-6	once	CASSTRLGTGVPLSNSPLHF	TGTGCCAGCAGCACCCGCCTCGGGACAGGGGTCCCGCTTTCTAATTCACCCCTCCACTTT
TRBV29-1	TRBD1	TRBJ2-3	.	CSVELPDHRGPFTDTQYF	TGCAGCGTTGAATTGCCGGACCACAGGGGCCCTTTCACAGATACGCAGTATTTT
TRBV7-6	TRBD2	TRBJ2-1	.	CASSLGRQRGFPEQFF	TGTGCCAGCAGCTTAGGACGACAGCGGGGTTTTCCTGAGCAGTTCTTC
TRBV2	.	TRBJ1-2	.	CASGKLGTSYGYTF	TGTGCCAGCGGAAAATTGGGGACTTCGTATGGCTACACCTTC
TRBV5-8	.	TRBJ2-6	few	CASSIETTGANVLTF	TGTGCCAGCAGCATAGAGACAACTGGGGCCAACGTCCTGACTTTC
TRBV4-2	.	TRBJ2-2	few	CASSSFGELFF	TGTGCCAGCAGTAGTTTCGGGGAGCTGTTTTTT
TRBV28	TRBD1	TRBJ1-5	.	CATSTGQQPQHF	TGTGCCACCTCGACAGGGCAACAGCCCCAGCATTTT